The clone carrying this T cell receptor (beta chain) was found once. This specimen comes from a study of blood T cell repertoires in COVID-19. Study overall: There were acute and convalescent COVID-19 samples, and they came from the United States, Italy and Spain.

The V end lost 5 bases, the J end lost 0 bases, and 13 bases lay between the germline ends. The CDR3 covers 15 residues. Looked up from germline, CDR1 is MNHEY and CDR2 is SVGAGI. Repertoires were generated with immunoSEQ multiplex PCR, while TCRdb's copy carries only in-frame clones and drops some. The table records 250,000 to 300,000 clones, approximately 80% of them present only once. Input material: PBMCs or T cells enriched from blood (not recorded which). The gene calls are TRBV6-5 and TRBJ1-1, with D unclear. The clonotype was recovered from a man in his forties who had been exposed to COVID-19. CDR3 region: CASSHRAQMNTEAFF. Written as DNA, the CDR3 is TGTGCCAGCAGTCACCGCGCACAGATGAACACTGAAGCTTTCTTT.